Each of the 27 T cell receptor beta chains below was sequenced from the same sample in a study of cytomegalovirus exposure and HLA in healthy donors. Produced via immunoSEQ multiplex PCR; TCRdb's table is partial and in-frame only. The sample lists about 120,000 clones, around 87% occurring once. Sequenced input: PBMCs. The receptors originated from a young woman in good health and CMV-seropositive.

V is TRBV5-1 and J is TRBJ2-2; 11 nucleotides agree with TRBD1. Germline-derived CDR1 and CDR2 are SGHRS and YFSETQ. Unmatched junction bases numbered 7, after V lost 3 bases and J lost 6 bases. The CDR3 is made up of 16 amino acids. As DNA, the CDR3 is TGCGCCAGCAGCTGGTCCGGGACAGGGGGTTCCGGGGAGCTGTTTTTT. It translates to CASSWSGTGGSGELFF.

The J gene is TRBJ2-7, the V gene TRBV10-3, with 9 nucleotides matching TRBD1. CDR1 and CDR2 (germline): ENHRY, SYGVKD. The CDR3 runs to 15 residues. J lost 6 bases, V lost 0 bases, and 6 bases had no gene match. As DNA, the CDR3 is TGTGCCATCAGTGAGTCGAGGGACAGGGTGAGCGAGCAGTACTTC. As protein: CAISESRDRVSEQYF.

The chain joins TRBV30 to TRBJ2-1; 10 bases align to TRBD2. V lost 5 bases, J lost 5 bases, and 15 bases stayed unmatched. There are 17 residues in the CDR3. Germline CDR1 GTSNPN, CDR2 SVGIG (reference sequence). The CDR3 spells CAWRGRVAGLANNEQFF. The CDR3, as DNA: TGTGCCTGGCGGGGGCGCGTGGCGGGACTAGCGAACAATGAGCAGTTCTTC.

The chain uses TRBV11-2 and TRBJ2-7, with 11 bases matching TRBD2. The V and J ends lost 4 bases and 5 bases, in that order; junction bases with no gene match: 7. The CDR3 contains 15 residues. Germline-derived CDR1 and CDR2 are SGHAT and FQNNGV. In DNA form, the CDR3 reads TGTGCCAGCAGCTCTCTAGCGGGAGGCAACCACGAGCAGTACTTC. Its translation: CASSSLAGGNHEQYF.

The rearrangement joins TRBV2 to TRBJ2-5; 11 bases are shared with TRBD2. The junction had 8 bases not matched to a gene; V was cut back by 4 bases and J by 1 base. The germline CDR1 and CDR2 sequences are SNHLY and FYNNEI. The CDR3 covers 17 residues. CDR3 protein: CASSVMMTSGIQETQYF. CDR3 in DNA: TGTGCCAGCAGTGTGATGATGACTAGCGGGATCCAAGAGACCCAGTACTTC.

This clone was seen more than once but under ten times. The chain carries TRBV7-9 and TRBJ1-2; TRBD1 aligns across 10 bases. Germline trimming cut 5 bases from V and 5 bases from J; bases unmatched to any gene: 8. The CDR3 contains 15 residues. Germline loops: CDR1 SEHNR, CDR2 FQNEAQ (reference sequence). The CDR3, as DNA: TGTGCCAGCAGCCCAAGACAGGGGGCGTCATATGGCTACACCTTC. Translating gives CASSPRQGASYGYTF.

A single count supports this clone. The chain uses TRBV6-1 and TRBJ2-7, with 11 nucleotides matching TRBD2. Germline V gene sequence: CDR1 MNHNS, CDR2 SASEGT. The V segment lost 4 bases and the J segment 4 bases; nucleotides outside the gene matches: 9. The CDR3 covers 16 residues. CDR3 in DNA: TGTGCCAGCAGTGGCTGGATAGCGGGAGGGCCATACGAGCAGTACTTC. Translated, it gives CASSGWIAGGPYEQYF.

The chain recombines TRBV4-3 with TRBJ2-7; no clear D gene. Germline V lookup: CDR1 LGHNA, CDR2 YSLEER. The CDR3 spans 14 residues. V lost 4 bases to trimming and J lost 3 bases, with 13 bases between them. DNA for the CDR3: TGCGCCAGCAGCCCCAAGAGAGGCATCTACGAGCAGTACTTC. Translated, it gives CASSPKRGIYEQYF.

The chain employs TRBV6-6 and TRBJ2-7; D perhaps matches TRBD1 (5 bases). Trimming removed 2 bases from V and 5 bases from J, with 10 bases in between. This CDR3 has 13 amino acids. The V gene's germline CDR1 is MNHNY and CDR2 SVGAGI (reference sequence). CDR3 protein: CASSYRGFNEQYF. In nucleotides, the CDR3 is TGTGCCAGCAGTTACAGGGGATTCAACGAGCAGTACTTC.

The J gene is TRBJ2-7, the V gene TRBV15; D may be TRBD2 (6 bases). CDR1 is LNHNV and CDR2 is YYDKDF in the germline V gene (reference sequence). The CDR3 spans 16 residues. The V gene lost 3 bases and the J gene lost 1 base, with 16 bases spanning the gap. CDR3 DNA: TGTGCCACCAGCAGTGGTTATGGGAGGATGTCCTACGAGCAGTACTTC. This codes for CATSSGYGRMSYEQYF.

This chain uses TRBV10-3 with TRBJ2-7; maybe TRBD2 (5 bases). Germline CDR1 reads ENHRY; CDR2 reads SYGVKD. The CDR3 length is 15 residues. Trimming pared 6 bases from V and 4 bases from J, leaving 19 bases between. CDR3 nucleotides: TGTGCCATCAGGGCGGAGAGGGTACCTAAATACGAGCAGTACTTC. This sequence encodes CAIRAERVPKYEQYF.

This clone appeared once. The genes are TRBV9 and TRBJ2-2, with D possibly matching TRBD2 (6 bases). CDR1 SGDLS and CDR2 YYNGEE come from the germline V gene. The CDR3 length is 14 residues. V lost 0 bases and J lost 6, with 9 bases in between. CDR3 DNA: TGTGCCAGCAGCGTAGACTCGGGAGCCGGGGAGCTGTTTTTT. Amino acid sequence: CASSVDSGAGELFF.

V gene TRBV5-1 combines with J gene TRBJ1-4; 9 bases map to TRBD1. The J segment lost 8 bases and the V segment lost 5 bases, leaving 10 bases of the junction unmatched. This CDR3 contains 15 residues. Germline V gives CDR1 SGHRS, CDR2 YFSETQ. The CDR3 region has the DNA TGCGCCAGCAGTGACCCACAGGGGGCATCGGAAAAACTGTTTTTT. This translates into CASSDPQGASEKLFF.

The chain has TRBV6-1 and TRBJ2-7; TRBD1 matches 8 bases. This CDR3 has 14 amino acids. With V trimmed by 6 bases and J by 1 base, 5 bases remained unmatched. CDR1 MNHNS and CDR2 SASEGT come from the germline V gene. CDR3 nucleotide sequence: TGTGCCAGCAGGGCCGGGACAGGTTCCTACGAGCAGTACTTC. Protein product: CASRAGTGSYEQYF.

This clone showed up just once. The chain uses TRBV15 and TRBJ1-2; D perhaps matches TRBD1 (6 bases). The ends were cut back, 3 bases at V and 4 bases at J, with 18 bases in the middle. This CDR3 is 16 amino acids long. Germline assignment: CDR1 LNHNV and CDR2 YYDKDF (reference sequence). The DNA of the CDR3 is TGTGCCACCAGCAGGGCTGGGGGGGCGCAGGGCTATGGCTACACCTTC. This translates into CATSRAGGAQGYGYTF.

This chain uses TRBV4-2 with TRBJ2-1; D might be TRBD2 (5 bases). Germline V gene sequence: CDR1 LGHNA, CDR2 YNFKEQ. This CDR3 region has 16 residues. The V gene lost 0 bases and the J gene lost 3 bases, with 12 bases spanning the gap. The CDR3 is CASSQETRTRYNEQFF. For the CDR3, the DNA is TGTGCCAGCAGCCAAGAGACGCGGACTCGCTACAATGAGCAGTTCTTC.

The chain has TRBV4-2 and TRBJ2-2, with 7 nucleotides matching TRBD1. From germline, CDR1 is LGHNA and CDR2 YNFKEQ. Trimming cost V 4 bases and J 5 bases; bases outside gene matches: 13. CDR3 size: 17 residues. Here the CDR3 DNA reads TGTGCCAGCAGCCTAAAGGAAGGACAGGTTCTTACCGGGGAGCTGTTTTTT. Its translation: CASSLKEGQVLTGELFF.

The chain uses TRBV7-3 and TRBJ1-6; 9 bases map to TRBD1. From germline, CDR1 is SGHTA and CDR2 FQGTGA. Trimming at V came to 1 base and at J to 9 bases, leaving 7 bases not matched to a gene. This CDR3 contains 16 residues. DNA of the CDR3: TGTGCCAGCAGCTTAAAAGGGACAGGGTCTTCTTCACCCCTCCACTTT. It translates to CASSLKGTGSSSPLHF.

V and J are TRBV5-1 and TRBJ2-3; D remains unclear. Trimming pared 0 bases from V and 6 bases from J, leaving 8 bases between. The CDR3 is 13 amino acids. Per germline, CDR1 SGHRS and CDR2 YFSETQ. CDR3 coding DNA: TGCGCCAGCAGCTTGGGAGAGGTGGATACGCAGTATTTT. This encodes CASSLGEVDTQYF.

This clone turned up a few times. This chain uses TRBV9 with TRBJ2-1, with D hard to call. Germline values: CDR1 SGDLS, CDR2 YYNGEE. The V and J ends lost 1 base and 1 base respectively, with 9 bases between them. The length of the CDR3 is 15 residues. The CDR3 DNA reads as TGTGCCAGCAGCGTACAAGCATGGTCCTACAATGAGCAGTTCTTC. Amino acid sequence: CASSVQAWSYNEQFF.

The chain combines TRBV10-2 with TRBJ2-1; 12 nucleotides align to TRBD1. V lost 8 bases, J lost 10 bases, and 6 bases stayed unmatched. Germline V gene sequence: CDR1 WSHSY, CDR2 SAAADI. This CDR3 is 13 amino acids long. The CDR3 bases are TGCGCCAGCGGGACAGGGGGCCTCGGGGAGCAGTTCTTC. Its protein product is CASGTGGLGEQFF.

The chain combines TRBV9 with TRBJ2-2; 9 nucleotides line up with TRBD2. CDR1 is SGDLS and CDR2 is YYNGEE in the germline V gene. After removal of 0 bases from V and 7 bases from J, the junction contained 7 bases not matched to a gene. This CDR3 contains 16 residues. This chain's CDR3 is CASSVGASGTGGELFF. The CDR3 DNA reads as TGTGCCAGCAGCGTAGGGGCTAGCGGGACCGGCGGGGAGCTGTTTTTT.

This clone was seen more than once but under ten times. The chain employs TRBV11-2 and TRBJ2-1; D gene ambiguous. CDR1 and CDR2 from the germline V gene are SGHAT and FQNNGV. V shed 4 bases and J shed 7 bases, with 14 bases lying between them. The CDR3 is 14 residues long. The CDR3, as DNA: TGTGCCAGCAGCTCACTAACTAAATGGAATGAGCAGTTCTTC. Its protein is CASSSLTKWNEQFF.

The chain couples TRBV4-3 to TRBJ1-2; D is unclear. The V end lost 1 base, the J end lost 7 bases, and 13 bases lay between the germline ends. The CDR3 is 14 residues long. In germline, CDR1 is LGHNA, CDR2 YSLEER. The CDR3 region is CASSQVYPSVGYTF. The CDR3 DNA reads TGCGCCAGCAGCCAAGTTTACCCCTCGGTTGGCTACACCTTC.

This chain connects TRBV15 to TRBJ2-6; D not certain. In germline, CDR1 is LNHNV, CDR2 YYDKDF (reference sequence). CDR3 size: 15 residues. V dropped 8 bases and J dropped 1 base, with 12 bases sitting between them. The DNA for the CDR3 is TGTGCCACCGCCGCCCCTAGTTCTGGGGCCAACGTCCTGACTTTC. Protein: CATAAPSSGANVLTF.

V gene TRBV29-1 combines with J gene TRBJ1-1; a possible D gene is TRBD1 (6 bases). The CDR3 is 11 amino acids. Germline CDR1 and CDR2: SQVTM and ANQGSEA. V lost 7 bases and J lost 1, with 7 bases in between. CDR3: CSGQENTEAFF. CDR3 DNA: TGCAGCGGACAGGAGAACACTGAAGCTTTCTTT.

The rearrangement joins TRBV14 to TRBJ2-1; 8 positions agree with TRBD2. This CDR3 is 15 amino acids long. After removal of 5 bases from V and 0 bases from J, the junction contained 3 bases not matched to a gene. Germline loops: CDR1 SGHDN, CDR2 FVKESK. The CDR3: CASSVSGSSYNEQFF. The CDR3 DNA sequence: TGTGCCAGCAGCGTCAGCGGGAGCTCCTACAATGAGCAGTTCTTC.